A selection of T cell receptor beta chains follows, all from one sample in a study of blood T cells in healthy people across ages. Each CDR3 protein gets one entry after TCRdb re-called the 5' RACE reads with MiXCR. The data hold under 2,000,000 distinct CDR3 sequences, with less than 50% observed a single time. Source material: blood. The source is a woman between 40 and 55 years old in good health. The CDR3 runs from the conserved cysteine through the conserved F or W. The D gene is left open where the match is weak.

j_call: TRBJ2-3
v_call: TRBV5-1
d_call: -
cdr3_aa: CASSPWTVVGDTQYF

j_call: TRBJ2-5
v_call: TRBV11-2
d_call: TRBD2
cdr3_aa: CASRGLAGETQYF

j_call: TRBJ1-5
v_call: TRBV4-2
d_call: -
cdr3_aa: CASSQAGDQPQHF

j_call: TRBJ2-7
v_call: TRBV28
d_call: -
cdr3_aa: CASSLFGAIYEQYF

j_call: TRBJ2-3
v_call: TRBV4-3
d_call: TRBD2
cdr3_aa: CASSQALAGGRTDTQYF

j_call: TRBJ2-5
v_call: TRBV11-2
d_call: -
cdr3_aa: CASSLDIRRETQYF

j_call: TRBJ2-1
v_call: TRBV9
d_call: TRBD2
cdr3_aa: CASSVGGGGPNEQFF

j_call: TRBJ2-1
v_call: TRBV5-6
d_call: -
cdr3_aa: CASSFFLGGSYNEQFF

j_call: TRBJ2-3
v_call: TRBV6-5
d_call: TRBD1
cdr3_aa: CAGSRQGLLTDTQYF

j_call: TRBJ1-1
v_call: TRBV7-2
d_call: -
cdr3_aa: CASSLGNAGTEEALF

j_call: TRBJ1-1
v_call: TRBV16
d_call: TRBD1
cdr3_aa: CASSQGLSGGGGTEAFF

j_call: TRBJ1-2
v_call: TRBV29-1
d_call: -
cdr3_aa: CSDYPADYGYTF

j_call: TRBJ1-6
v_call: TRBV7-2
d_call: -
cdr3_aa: CASSLSRYNSPLHF

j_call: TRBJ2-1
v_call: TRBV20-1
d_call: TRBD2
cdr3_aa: CSAGFILGGAYNEQFF

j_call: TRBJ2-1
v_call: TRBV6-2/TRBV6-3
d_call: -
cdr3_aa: CANIFRDPSRNEQFF

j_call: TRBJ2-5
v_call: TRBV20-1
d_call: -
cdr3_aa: CSAPPARETQYF

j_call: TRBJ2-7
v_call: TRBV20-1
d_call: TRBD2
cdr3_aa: CSACPGGSYEQYF

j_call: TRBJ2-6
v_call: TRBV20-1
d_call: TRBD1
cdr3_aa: CSARELTGTGANVLTF

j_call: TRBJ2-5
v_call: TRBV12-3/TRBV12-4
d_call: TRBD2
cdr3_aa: CACSPLGRGGGNEQYF

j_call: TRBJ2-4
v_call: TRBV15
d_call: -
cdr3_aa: CATSRPWRGSVHLAKNIQYF

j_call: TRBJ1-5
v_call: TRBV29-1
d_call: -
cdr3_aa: CSAGGGGQPQHF

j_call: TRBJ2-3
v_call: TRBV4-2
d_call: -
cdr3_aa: CASSQSSVEIDTQYF

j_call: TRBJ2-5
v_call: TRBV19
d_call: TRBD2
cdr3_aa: CASSIAGSGAIQETQYF

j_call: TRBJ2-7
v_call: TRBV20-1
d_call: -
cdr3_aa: CSAPGQQDYEQYF

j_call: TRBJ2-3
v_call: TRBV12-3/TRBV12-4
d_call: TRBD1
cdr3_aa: CASRTGTGGTDTQYF

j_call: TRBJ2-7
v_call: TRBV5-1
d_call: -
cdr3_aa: CASSPLGGGAYEQYF

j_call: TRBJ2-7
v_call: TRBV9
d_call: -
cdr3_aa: CASSVDPGNSYEQYF

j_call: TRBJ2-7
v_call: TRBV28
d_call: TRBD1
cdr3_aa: CASSTLIGLGTAYEQYF

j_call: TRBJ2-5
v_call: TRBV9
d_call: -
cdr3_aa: CASSVLGQQETQYF

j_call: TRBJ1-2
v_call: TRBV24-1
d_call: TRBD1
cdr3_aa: CATSDPSTGNYGDTF

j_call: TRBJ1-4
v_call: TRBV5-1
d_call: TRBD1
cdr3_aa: CASSSGTGKKKLFF

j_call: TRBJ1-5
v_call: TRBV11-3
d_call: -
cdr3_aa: CASSLDDRTPQHF

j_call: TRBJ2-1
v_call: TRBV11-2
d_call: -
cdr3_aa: CASSPVLVEQFF

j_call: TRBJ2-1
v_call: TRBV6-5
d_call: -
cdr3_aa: CASSSGLRWNEQFF

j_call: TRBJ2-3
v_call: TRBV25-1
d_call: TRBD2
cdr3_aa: CASSAWTSAGTDTQYF

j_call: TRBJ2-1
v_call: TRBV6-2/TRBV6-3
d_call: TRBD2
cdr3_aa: CASSYSFTSGSDEQFF